This TCR beta chain was identified during a study of cytomegalovirus exposure and HLA in healthy donors. Study summary: The approximately 670 first-cohort repertoires and the 130 or so validation repertoires shared the same platform, a later analysis reported. General observations from the study: Listed as cytomegalovirus-associated were 150 to 200 TCR beta chains. Most TCR sequences were uncommon, yet certain public TCRs appeared in many donors. According to reports, the classifier identified cytomegalovirus status with high specificity and sensitivity.

Clones were sequenced by immunoSEQ multiplex PCR, and TCRdb holds only the in-frame ones, with some missing. The top ten hold under 0.95% of the sample, which has more than 300,000 clones, 86% seen once. This CDR3 is built from 14 residues. V was trimmed by 7 bases and J by 3 bases, leaving 14 bases between them. Germline CDR1 MDHEN, CDR2 SYDVKM. As regards this clone: Antigen specificity is unknown.

The clonotype comes from a woman between 18 and 30 years old in good health and CMV-seronegative. The chain is built from TRBV28 and TRBJ2-3, with D perhaps matching TRBD2 (6 bases). The source material was PBMCs. For the CDR3, the DNA is TGTGCCAGCATCGGGGGTAATACTACAGATACGCAGTATTTT. Translated, it gives CASIGGNTTDTQYF.